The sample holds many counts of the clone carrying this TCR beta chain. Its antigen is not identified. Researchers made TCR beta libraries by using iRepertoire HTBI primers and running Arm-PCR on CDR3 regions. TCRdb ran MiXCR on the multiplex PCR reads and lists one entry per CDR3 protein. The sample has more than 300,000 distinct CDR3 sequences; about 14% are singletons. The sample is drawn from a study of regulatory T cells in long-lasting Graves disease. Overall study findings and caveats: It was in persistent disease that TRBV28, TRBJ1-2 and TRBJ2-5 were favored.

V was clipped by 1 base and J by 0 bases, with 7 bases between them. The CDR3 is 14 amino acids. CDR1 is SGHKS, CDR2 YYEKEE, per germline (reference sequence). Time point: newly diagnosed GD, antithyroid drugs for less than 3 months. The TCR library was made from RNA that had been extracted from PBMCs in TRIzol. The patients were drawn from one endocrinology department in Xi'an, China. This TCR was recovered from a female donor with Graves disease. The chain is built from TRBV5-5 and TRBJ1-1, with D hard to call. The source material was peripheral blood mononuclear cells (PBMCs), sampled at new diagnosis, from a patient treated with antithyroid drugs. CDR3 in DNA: TGTGCCAGCAGCTTGAGGGTGTTGAACACTGAAGCTTTCTTT. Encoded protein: CASSLRVLNTEAFF.